The present TCR beta chain was sequenced within a study of patients and donors after allogeneic stem cell transplantation. Trimming pared 7 bases from V and 3 bases from J, leaving 13 bases between. The CDR3 is 14 residues long. TCRdb called the RT-PCR reads again in MiXCR, with one record for every CDR3 protein. Of more than 850,000 distinct CDR3 sequences listed, over 15% are singletons. This clonotype was seen at least ten times. The chain recombines TRBV12-3 or TRBV12-4 with TRBJ1-5; D unclear. Specimen: blood, either unsorted or a sorted T cell fraction (not recorded which). This TCR came from a human donor who was either an allogeneic HSCT recipient or a stem cell or donor lymphocyte infusion donor (not recorded which). It is not recorded whose cells these are; they may come from a transplant donor. CDR3 amino acids: CASTSYQANQPQHF. Here the CDR3 DNA reads TGTGCCAGCACATCGTACCAGGCCAATCAGCCCCAGCATTTT.